The 2 T cell receptor beta chains presented below share a single source sample, sequenced in a study of blood T cell repertoires in COVID-19. Sequencing used immunoSEQ multiplex PCR; TCRdb keeps in-frame clones, though not all of them. The sample records approximately 260,000 clones, 85% to 90% being singletons. Sequenced material: peripheral blood. The receptor set was obtained from a woman aged 40 to 55 who had recovered from COVID-19.

The genes are TRBV6-5 and TRBJ1-1; D may be TRBD1 (6 bases). Germline lookup yields CDR1 MNHEY and CDR2 SVGAGI. CDR3 length: 14 amino acids. V lost 7 bases and J lost 5, with 17 bases in between. The CDR3 coding sequence is TGTGCCAGCACTCCAGGGGTGGGTTCGACTGAAGCTTTCTTT. Translation: CASTPGVGSTEAFF.

This clone was counted many times. The V call is TRBV7-8, the J call TRBJ1-5; D call uncertain. From germline, CDR1 is SGHVS and CDR2 FQNEAQ. With 2 bases removed from V and 0 bases from J, the gap between germline ends came to 8 bases. The CDR3 runs to 15 residues. The CDR3 DNA is TGTGCCAGCAGCTTAATCTATGATAGCAATCAGCCCCAGCATTTT. Translating gives CASSLIYDSNQPQHF.